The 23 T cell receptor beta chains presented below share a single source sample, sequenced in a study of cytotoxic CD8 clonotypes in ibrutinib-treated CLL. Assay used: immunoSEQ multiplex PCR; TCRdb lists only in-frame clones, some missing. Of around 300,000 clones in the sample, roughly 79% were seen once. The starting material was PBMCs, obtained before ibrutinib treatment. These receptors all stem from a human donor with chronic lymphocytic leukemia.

The CDR3 sequence is CAWSSAAPYEQYF. The CDR3 coding sequence is TGTGCCTGGAGTTCAGCGGCCCCCTACGAGCAGTACTTC. The chain carries TRBV30 and TRBJ2-7; a possible D gene is TRBD2 (5 bases). Germline CDR1 GTSNPN, CDR2 SVGIG (reference sequence). The ends were cut back, 2 bases at V and 2 bases at J, with 10 bases in the middle. The CDR3 length is 13 residues. Drawing the rest from reference TRBV30 and TRBJ2-7, the complete variable domain is SQTIHQWPATLVQPVGSPLSLECTVEGTSNPNLYWYRQAAGRGLQLLFYSVGIGQISSEVPQNLSASRPQDRQFILSSKKLLLSDSGFYLCAWSSAAPYEQYFGPGTRLTVT.

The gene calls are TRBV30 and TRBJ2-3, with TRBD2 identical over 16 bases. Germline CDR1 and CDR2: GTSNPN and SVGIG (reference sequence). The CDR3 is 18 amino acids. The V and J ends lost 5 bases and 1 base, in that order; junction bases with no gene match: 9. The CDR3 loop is CAWGAGLAGGPGTDTQYF. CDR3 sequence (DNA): TGTGCCTGGGGCGCGGGACTAGCGGGAGGGCCGGGCACAGATACGCAGTATTTT.

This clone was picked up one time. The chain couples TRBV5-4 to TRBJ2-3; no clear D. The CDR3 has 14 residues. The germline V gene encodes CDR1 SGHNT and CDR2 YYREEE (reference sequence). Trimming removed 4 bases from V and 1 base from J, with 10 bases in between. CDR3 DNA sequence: TGTGCCAGCAGCCCGCCGCTCGGCACAGATACGCAGTATTTT. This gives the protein CASSPPLGTDTQYF.

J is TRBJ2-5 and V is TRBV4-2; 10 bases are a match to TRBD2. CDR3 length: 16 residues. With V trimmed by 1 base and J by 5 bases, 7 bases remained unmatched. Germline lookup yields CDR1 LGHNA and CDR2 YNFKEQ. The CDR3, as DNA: TGTGCCAGCAGCCAAGTTCGGCTAGCGGGAGCGGAGACCCAGTACTTC. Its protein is CASSQVRLAGAETQYF.

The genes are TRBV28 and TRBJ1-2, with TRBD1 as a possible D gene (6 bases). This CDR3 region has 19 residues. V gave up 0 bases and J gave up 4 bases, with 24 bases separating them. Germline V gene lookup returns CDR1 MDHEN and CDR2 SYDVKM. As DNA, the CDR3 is TGTGCCAGCAGTTTATGGGCTGGTGTGGTCGGGGGAGGGGGCTATGGCTACACCTTC. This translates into CASSLWAGVVGGGGYGYTF.

CDR3 residues: CAISESVQASGRFYNEQFF. The CDR3 region has the DNA TGTGCCATCAGTGAGTCGGTTCAGGCTAGCGGGAGATTTTACAATGAGCAGTTCTTC. This chain uses TRBV10-3 with TRBJ2-1; 10 bases are a match to TRBD2. Germline CDR1 ENHRY, CDR2 SYGVKD. Trimming cost V 0 bases and J 4 bases; bases outside gene matches: 12. The CDR3 sequence is 19 residues long.

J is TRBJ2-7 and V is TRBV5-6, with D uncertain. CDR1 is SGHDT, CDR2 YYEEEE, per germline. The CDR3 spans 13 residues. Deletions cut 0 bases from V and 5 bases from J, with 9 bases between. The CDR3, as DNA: TGTGCCAGCAGCTTGGTGTTTCTCAACGAGCAGTACTTC. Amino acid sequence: CASSLVFLNEQYF.

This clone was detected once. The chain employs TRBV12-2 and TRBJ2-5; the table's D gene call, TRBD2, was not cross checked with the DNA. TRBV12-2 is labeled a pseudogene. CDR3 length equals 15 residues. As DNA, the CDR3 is TGTGCAAGTCGCTTAGATCCGGGGGGTCAAGAGACCCAGTACTTC. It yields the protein CASRLDPGGQETQYF.

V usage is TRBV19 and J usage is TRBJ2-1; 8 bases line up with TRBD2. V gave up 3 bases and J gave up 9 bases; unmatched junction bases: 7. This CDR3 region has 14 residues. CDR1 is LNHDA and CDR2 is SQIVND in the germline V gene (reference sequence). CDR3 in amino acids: CASSILNGGAEQFF. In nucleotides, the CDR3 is TGTGCCAGTAGTATTCTCAACGGGGGGGCTGAGCAGTTCTTC.

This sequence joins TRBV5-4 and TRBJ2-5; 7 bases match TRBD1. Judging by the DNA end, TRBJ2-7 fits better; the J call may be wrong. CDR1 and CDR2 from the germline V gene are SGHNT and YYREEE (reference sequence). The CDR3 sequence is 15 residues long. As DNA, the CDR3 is TGTGCCAGCAGCTTAGGGGGCGAGGCCGCCTACGAGCAGTACTTC. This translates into CASSLGGEAAYEQYF.

The CDR3: CASSQHSYEQYF. The DNA for the CDR3 is TGTGCCAGCAGCCAACACTCCTACGAGCAGTACTTC. V and J are TRBV11-1 and TRBJ2-7; no definite D call. Deletions cut 5 bases from V and 0 bases from J, with 5 bases between. In germline, CDR1 is SGHAT, CDR2 FQDESV (reference sequence). The length of the CDR3 is 12 residues. Looking up the rest from reference TRBV11-1 and TRBJ2-7 gives the full variable domain: EAEVAQSPRYKITEKSQAVAFWCDPISGHATLYWYRQILGQGPELLVQFQDESVVDDSQLPKDRFSAERLKGVDSTLKIQPAELGDSAMYLCASSQHSYEQYFGPGTRLTVT.

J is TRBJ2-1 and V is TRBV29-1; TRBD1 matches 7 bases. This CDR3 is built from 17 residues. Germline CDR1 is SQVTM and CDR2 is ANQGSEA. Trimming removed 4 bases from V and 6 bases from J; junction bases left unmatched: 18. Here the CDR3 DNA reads TGCAGCGTTGTGCCAAGGGGGCGGTTATCTCTCTCCAATGAGCAGTTCTTC. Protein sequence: CSVVPRGRLSLSNEQFF.

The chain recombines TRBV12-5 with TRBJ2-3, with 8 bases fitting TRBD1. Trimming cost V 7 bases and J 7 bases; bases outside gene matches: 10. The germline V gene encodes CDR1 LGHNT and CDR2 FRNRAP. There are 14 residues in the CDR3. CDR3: CASETTGDAYTQYF. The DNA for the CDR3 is TGTGCTAGTGAAACGACAGGGGACGCGTATACGCAGTATTTT.

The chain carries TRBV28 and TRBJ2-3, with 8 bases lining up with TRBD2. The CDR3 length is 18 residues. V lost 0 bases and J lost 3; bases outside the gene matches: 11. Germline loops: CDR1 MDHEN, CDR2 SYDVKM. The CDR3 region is CASSLWARASGSTDTQYF. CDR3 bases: TGTGCCAGCAGTTTATGGGCCCGGGCCAGCGGGAGTACAGATACGCAGTATTTT.

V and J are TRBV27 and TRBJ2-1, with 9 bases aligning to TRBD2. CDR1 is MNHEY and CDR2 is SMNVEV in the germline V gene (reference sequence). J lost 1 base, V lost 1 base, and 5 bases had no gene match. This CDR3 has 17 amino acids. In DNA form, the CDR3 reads TGTGCCAGCAGTTTATTACTAGCGGGTTTTTCCTACAATGAGCAGTTCTTC. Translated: CASSLLLAGFSYNEQFF.

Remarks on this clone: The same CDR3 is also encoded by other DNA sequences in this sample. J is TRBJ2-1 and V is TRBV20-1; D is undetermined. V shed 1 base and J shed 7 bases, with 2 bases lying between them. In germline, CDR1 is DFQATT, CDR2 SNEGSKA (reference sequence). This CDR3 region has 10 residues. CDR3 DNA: TGCAGTGCTAGAGCAAATGAGCAGTTCTTC. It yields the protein CSARANEQFF.

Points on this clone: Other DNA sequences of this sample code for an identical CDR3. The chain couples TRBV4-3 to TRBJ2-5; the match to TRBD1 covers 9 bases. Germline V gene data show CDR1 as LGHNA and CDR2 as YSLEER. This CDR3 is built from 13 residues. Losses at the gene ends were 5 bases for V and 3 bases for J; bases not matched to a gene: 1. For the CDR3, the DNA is TGCGCCAGCAGCAGGGACAGGGAAGAGACCCAGTACTTC. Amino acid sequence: CASSRDREETQYF.

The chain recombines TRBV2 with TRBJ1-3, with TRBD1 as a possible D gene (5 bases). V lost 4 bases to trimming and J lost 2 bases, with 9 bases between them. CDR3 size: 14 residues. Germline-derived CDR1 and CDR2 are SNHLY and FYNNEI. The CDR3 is CASSVQGAGNTIYF. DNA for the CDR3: TGTGCCAGCAGTGTACAAGGGGCTGGAAACACCATATATTTT.

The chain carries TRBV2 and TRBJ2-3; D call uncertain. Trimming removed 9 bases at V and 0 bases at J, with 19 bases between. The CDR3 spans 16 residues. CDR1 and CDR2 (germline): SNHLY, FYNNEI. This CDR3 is CASILSVGVSTDTQYF. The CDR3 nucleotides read TGTGCCAGTATCCTAAGTGTGGGCGTTAGCACAGATACGCAGTATTTT.

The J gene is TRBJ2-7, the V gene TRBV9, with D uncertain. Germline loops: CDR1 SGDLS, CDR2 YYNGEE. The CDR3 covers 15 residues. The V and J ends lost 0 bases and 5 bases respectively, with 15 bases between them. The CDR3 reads CASSVGETERHEQYF. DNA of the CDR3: TGTGCCAGCAGCGTAGGAGAGACTGAGAGGCACGAGCAGTACTTC. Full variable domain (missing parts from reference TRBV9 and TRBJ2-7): DSGVTQTPKHLITATGQRVTLRCSPRSGDLSVYWYQQSLDQGLQFLIQYYNGEERAKGNILERFSAQQFPDLHSELNLSSLELGDSALYFCASSVGETERHEQYFGPGTRLTVT.

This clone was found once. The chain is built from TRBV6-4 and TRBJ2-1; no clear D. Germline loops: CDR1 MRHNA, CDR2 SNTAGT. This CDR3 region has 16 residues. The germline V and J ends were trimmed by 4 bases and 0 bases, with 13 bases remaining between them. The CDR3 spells CASSVLGGNSYNEQFF. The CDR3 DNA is TGTGCCAGCAGTGTTCTGGGCGGAAACTCCTACAATGAGCAGTTCTTC.

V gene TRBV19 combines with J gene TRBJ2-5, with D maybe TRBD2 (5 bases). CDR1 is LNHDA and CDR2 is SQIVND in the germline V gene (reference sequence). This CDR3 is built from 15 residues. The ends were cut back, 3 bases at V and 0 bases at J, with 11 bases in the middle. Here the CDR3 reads CASSILKADQETQYF. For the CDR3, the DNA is TGTGCCAGTAGTATTTTAAAAGCGGACCAAGAGACCCAGTACTTC.

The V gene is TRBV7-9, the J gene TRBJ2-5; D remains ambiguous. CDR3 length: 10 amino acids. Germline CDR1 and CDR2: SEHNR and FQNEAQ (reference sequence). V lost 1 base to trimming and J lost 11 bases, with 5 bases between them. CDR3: CASSLDHQYF. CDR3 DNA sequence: TGTGCCAGCAGCTTAGATCATCAGTACTTC.